The T cell receptor beta chain under discussion was sequenced for a study of beta chain features in type 1 diabetes. Looking at the study overall: No age, gender or cell yield differences were seen between patients and healthy donors.

Study-wide results and limits: Any PCR bias toward short templates would affect both groups alike. Whether TCRB rearrangement is influenced by HLA type was left unresolved in this analysis.

Reverse transcribing all isolated RNA meant expressed TCRB transcripts were sequenced. Naive, central memory and regulatory T cell samples produced a mean of approximately 3.6 million reads. Assay: immunoSEQ multiplex PCR; the TCRdb copy retains only in-frame clones and omits some. The sample holds 130,000 to 150,000 clones, approximately 9.2% seen once. Germline V gives CDR1 LGHNA, CDR2 YSLEER. CDR3 size: 15 residues. The V end was cut by 2 bases, the J end by 3 bases, with 12 bases between. This clone was seen a handful of times. Its antigen remains unknown. The clonotype originates from a man aged 18 to 35 in good health. This chain links TRBV4-3 with TRBJ2-3; TRBD1 might be the D (5 bases). Sequences were obtained from central memory CD4+ T cells from blood. The CDR3 sequence is CASSQRQTATDTQYF. CDR3 nucleotide sequence: TGCGCCAGCAGCCAACGACAGACTGCGACAGATACGCAGTATTTT.